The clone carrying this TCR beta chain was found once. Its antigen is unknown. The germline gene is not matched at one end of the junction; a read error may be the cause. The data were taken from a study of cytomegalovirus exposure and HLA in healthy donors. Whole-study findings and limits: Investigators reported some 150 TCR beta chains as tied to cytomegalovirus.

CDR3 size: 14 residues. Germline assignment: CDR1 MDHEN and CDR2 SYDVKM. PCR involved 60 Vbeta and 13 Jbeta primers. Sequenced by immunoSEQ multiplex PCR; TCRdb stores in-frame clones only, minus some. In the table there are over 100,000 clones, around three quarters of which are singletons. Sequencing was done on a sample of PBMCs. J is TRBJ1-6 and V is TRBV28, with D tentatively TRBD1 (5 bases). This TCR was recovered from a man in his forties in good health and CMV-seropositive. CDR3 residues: CASSRRDYYSPLYF. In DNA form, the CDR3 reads TGTGCCAGCAGCCGCCGGGACTACTATTCACCCCTCTACTTT.